This TCR beta chain stems from a study of blood T cell repertoires in COVID-19. Across the whole study: Acute and convalescent COVID-19 specimens originated in the United States, Italy and Spain. T cells, B-cell-depleted T cells, or PBMCs provided the cDNA or gDNA that served as material.

In the source study's methods: Reference gene primers were amplified, and this amplification served to estimate nucleated cell counts. Clones were read by immunoSEQ multiplex PCR, and TCRdb kept only the in-frame ones, dropping some. V and J calls and clone size follow that table, whereas D and trimming were derived from the DNA. The table shows roughly 200,000 clones, with around 90% occurring only once. The sequence came from a man in his forties with acute or convalescent COVID-19. Material: peripheral blood.

The DNA for the CDR3 is TGCGCCAGCAGCTTCAGGGGGCTGAACACTGAAGCTTTCTTT. This sequence encodes CASSFRGLNTEAFF. The chain couples TRBV5-1 to TRBJ1-1, with 8 bases identical to TRBD1. V gave up 2 bases and J gave up 0 bases; unmatched junction bases: 0. Germline-derived CDR1 and CDR2 are SGHRS and YFSETQ. This CDR3 has 14 amino acids.